A single sample is the source of the 11 T cell receptor beta chains below, sequenced in a study of STAT3 mutations in large granular lymphocyte leukemia. General study findings and limits: Every T-cell large granular lymphocyte leukemia patient had at least one immunodominant TCR beta clonotype.

For these receptors, no antigen is known. Profiling relied on immunoSEQ multiplex PCR, and the TCRdb table lists in-frame clones only, not all of them. The sample holds about 15,000 clones, approximately 91% seen once. The sample taken for sequencing was peripheral blood mononuclear cells. The source of these receptors is a woman aged 45-60 years with T-cell large granular lymphocyte leukemia. Some clones in this sample may be carry-over from other donors' samples.

This clone was seen only once. This chain links TRBV5-1 with TRBJ1-1; 8 bases are a match to TRBD1. Trimming took 4 bases from V and 6 from J; bases not matched to a gene: 8. CDR1 and CDR2 (germline): SGHRS, YFSETQ. The CDR3 spans 14 residues. DNA of the CDR3: TGCGCCAGCAGCACTGGACAGGGTAGCTCTGAAGCTTTCTTT. It encodes CASSTGQGSSEAFF.

The chain combines TRBV5-1 with TRBJ2-3, with 15 bases lining up with TRBD2. Germline assignment: CDR1 SGHRS and CDR2 YFSETQ. The V gene end was trimmed by 4 bases and the J gene end by 3 bases; junction bases not matched to a gene: 6. The CDR3 covers 17 residues. The CDR3 loop reads CASSPGLAGGGTDTQYF. CDR3 in DNA: TGCGCCAGCAGCCCGGGACTAGCGGGAGGTGGGACAGATACGCAGTATTTT. The whole variable domain, filled in from reference TRBV5-1 and TRBJ2-3, reads KAGVTQTPRYLIKTRGQQVTLSCSPISGHRSVSWYQQTPGQGLQFLFEYFSETQRNKGNFPGRFSGRQFSNSRSEMNVSTLELGDSALYLCASSPGLAGGGTDTQYFGPGTRLTVL.

The chain combines TRBV6-5 with TRBJ2-7, with TRBD2 matching 7 bases. This CDR3 region has 15 residues. V lost 4 bases, J lost 5 bases, and 11 bases stayed unmatched. CDR1 and CDR2 (germline): MNHEY, SVGAGI. The CDR3 reads CASSFERGWGHEQYF. The CDR3, as DNA: TGTGCCAGCAGTTTTGAGCGGGGCTGGGGTCACGAGCAGTACTTC.

The CDR3 sequence: CASSHGTAYGYTF. CDR3 DNA: TGTGCCAGCTCACACGGGACAGCCTATGGCTACACCTTC. The chain has TRBV18 and TRBJ1-2, with 7 bases matching TRBD1. The V and J ends lost 4 bases and 4 bases, in that order; junction bases with no gene match: 3. Germline CDR1 and CDR2: KGHSH and LQKENI. The CDR3 loop spans 13 amino acids.

This chain joins TRBV6-6 and TRBJ1-3; TRBD1 might be the D (5 bases). The germline V gene has CDR1 MNHNY and CDR2 SVGAGI (reference sequence). CDR3 length equals 13 residues. V lost 7 bases and J lost 4, with 11 bases in between. The CDR3 coding sequence is TGTGCCAGCATCCGAGCAGGGGGAAACACCATATATTTT. Translating it yields CASIRAGGNTIYF.

The chain combines TRBV5-4 with TRBJ2-2; no definite D call. Germline CDR1 is SGHNT and CDR2 is YYREEE (reference sequence). This CDR3 has 14 residues. Trimming stripped 0 bases from V and 0 bases from J, with 3 bases between. The DNA of the CDR3 is TGTGCCAGCAGCTTGGACCCGAACACCGGGGAGCTGTTTTTT. It codes for CASSLDPNTGELFF.

This clone was observed a few times. The chain carries TRBV19 and TRBJ2-7; TRBD1 aligns across 9 bases. Germline values: CDR1 LNHDA, CDR2 SQIVND (reference sequence). The CDR3 covers 15 residues. V lost 5 bases and J lost 5; bases outside the gene matches: 10. This chain's CDR3 is CASSVGQGHLNEQYF. For the CDR3, the DNA is TGTGCCAGTAGTGTCGGACAGGGGCACCTCAACGAGCAGTACTTC.

This clone was seen a single time. V and J are TRBV18 and TRBJ2-7; D could derive from TRBD1 or TRBD2 (5 bases each). Trimming stripped 6 bases from V and 11 bases from J, with 14 bases between. This CDR3 spans 11 amino acids. Per the germline V gene, CDR1 is KGHSH and CDR2 is LQKENI. This CDR3 reads CASSNEGREYF. Written as DNA, the CDR3 is TGTGCCAGCTCTAATGAGGGCAGGGAGTACTTC.

The table lists this clone with a few counts. V is TRBV2 and J is TRBJ2-7; perhaps TRBD2 as D (7 bases). Trimming took off 4 bases at V and 3 bases at J, with 10 bases between the two ends. Germline CDR1 reads SNHLY; CDR2 reads FYNNEI. The CDR3 is 13 amino acids. The CDR3 bases are TGTGCCAGCAGTGTAAGGGGGGGCTACGAGCAGTACTTC. Translating it yields CASSVRGGYEQYF. Together with reference TRBV2 and TRBJ2-7, the CDR3 gives the full variable domain: EPEVTQTPSHQVTQMGQEVILRCVPISNHLYFYWYRQILGQKVEFLVSFYNNEISEKSEIFDDQFSVERPDGSNFTLKIRSTKLEDSAMYFCASSVRGGYEQYFGPGTRLTVT.

The chain employs TRBV7-6 and TRBJ1-5; D is uncertain. This CDR3 is built from 14 residues. Germline V gene lookup returns CDR1 SGHVS and CDR2 FNYEAQ. V dropped 3 bases and J dropped 0 bases, with 6 bases sitting between them. The CDR3 DNA reads as TGTGCCAGCAGCTTGAGGGATAGCAATCAGCCCCAGCATTTT. Translating it yields CASSLRDSNQPQHF. Together with reference TRBV7-6 and TRBJ1-5, the CDR3 gives the full variable domain: GAGVSQSPRYKVTKRGQDVALRCDPISGHVSLYWYRQALGQGPEFLTYFNYEAQQDKSGLPNDRFSAERPEGSISTLTIQRTEQRDSAMYRCASSLRDSNQPQHFGDGTRLSIL.

The gene calls are TRBV28 and TRBJ1-2, with D maybe TRBD1 (6 bases). The CDR3 extends over 12 amino acids. The ends were cut back, 4 bases at V and 12 bases at J, with 15 bases in the middle. CDR1 MDHEN and CDR2 SYDVKM come from the germline V gene. This CDR3 reads CASSSLQGRDTF. CDR3 bases: TGTGCCAGCAGTTCCCTACAGGGTCGCGACACCTTC.